This entry lists 2 T cell receptor beta chains sequenced from one sample in a study of T cells in Graves' hyperthyroidism and ophthalmopathy. TCR beta CDR3 regions were amplified from RNA transcripts. The HTBI primer set was used in a first-round RT-PCR of the TCR CDR3. MiXCR, run by TCRdb on the multiplex PCR reads, gives a single entry per CDR3 protein. The data contain some 580,000 distinct CDR3 sequences, roughly 16% of them singletons. Sequenced input: blood. The receptors stem from a woman aged 40-49 years with Graves' ophthalmopathy.

Only a few counts were recorded for this clonotype. Since a much larger clone is just one base distant, this may be a read error. The J gene is TRBJ1-1, the V gene TRBV18, with 7 bases identical to TRBD1. This CDR3 has 14 amino acids. In germline, CDR1 is KGHSH, CDR2 LQKENI. CDR3 region: CASSPDGTVTEASF. The CDR3 region has the DNA TGTGCCAGCTCACCAGACGGGACAGTTACTGAAGCTTCCTTT.

The J gene is TRBJ2-1, the V gene TRBV9; no clear D. V lost 0 bases to trimming and J lost 6 bases, with 7 bases between them. The length of the CDR3 is 13 residues. Per the germline V gene, CDR1 is SGDLS and CDR2 is YYNGEE. CDR3 DNA sequence: TGTGCCAGCAGCGTAGCTCAGTTCAATGAGCAGTTCTTC. It yields the protein CASSVAQFNEQFF.